Below, one TCR beta chain is given with its context. This specimen belongs to a study of blood T cell repertoires in COVID-19. Study as a whole: From the United States, Italy and Spain came samples of acute and convalescent COVID-19. PBMCs, B-cell-depleted T cells, or T cells provided the cDNA or gDNA that made up the material.

The method was immunoSEQ multiplex PCR; TCRdb's version includes in-frame clones alone and lacks a portion of them. The sample consists of 50,000 to 65,000 clones, 80% to 85% of them appearing once. Seattle enrolled patients during active infection and tracked them longitudinally. The CDR3 loop spans 14 amino acids. Germline CDR1 MNHEY, CDR2 SVGAGI. With 6 bases clipped from V and 12 bases from J, the junction kept 10 bases outside the gene matches. The J gene is TRBJ1-6, the V gene TRBV6-5; TRBD1 matches 8 bases. The material sequenced was peripheral blood. The TCR originated in a man aged 55 to 70 with COVID-19, enrolled during active disease. The CDR3, as DNA: TGTGCCAGCAGCTTTGGACAGGGAAATGTACCCCTCCACTTT. Translated, it gives CASSFGQGNVPLHF.